This TCR beta chain appears in the sequencing data of a study of T cell responses to AZD1222 COVID-19 vaccine. Pooling covered second doses at about 4 or about 12 weeks. Study-wide points: Compared with day 0, the breadth and depth of the Spike-specific TCR repertoire rose significantly after two doses of AZD1222. Samples come after the peak T cell response, not at day 14. Researchers report vaccine-associated CD4 TCRs spanning spike, with dominance at 160-218 and 743-854.

The CDR3 runs 14 residues. V was clipped by 8 bases and J by 1 base; unmatched bases: 4. The germline gives CDR1 LNHDA, CDR2 SQIVND (reference sequence). The assay was immunoSEQ multiplex PCR, and TCRdb's table has in-frame clones only and misses some. Here the sample spans over 130,000 clones, 90% being singletons. On this clone itself: Its specificity is unknown.

Sample: peripheral blood, taken 28 days after the second AZD1222 dose. This sequence joins TRBV19 and TRBJ1-3, with 8 bases identical to TRBD1. This receptor was obtained from an adult who received the AZD1222 COVID-19 vaccine. CDR3 region: CASSDRGSGNTIYF. CDR3 nucleotide sequence: TGTGCCAGTTCCGACAGGGGTTCTGGAAACACCATATATTTT.